This T cell receptor beta chain was identified in a study of shared clonotypes between healthy human individuals. Overall study findings and caveats: Rarefaction exposed incomplete sorted-subset sequencing despite large depth.

The germline CDR1 and CDR2 sequences are SGHDT and YYEEEE. CDR3 length equals 16 residues. The V gene lost 0 bases and the J gene lost 0 bases, with 11 bases spanning the gap. The repertoire was sequenced with immunoSEQ multiplex PCR; TCRdb's copy has only in-frame clones and lacks some. Among more than 2 million clones, just under 95% were seen once, and the ten largest hold roughly 1%. CD45RO-negative, CCR7-positively selected cells formed the naive CD8 fraction, excluding terminally differentiated effector memory CD45RA+ cells. This clone came up once. Its antigen is unidentified. Sample: naive CD8+ T cells sorted from blood. The chain has TRBV5-6 and TRBJ2-3, with unresolved D. The TCR sequence derives from a man aged 18 to 35 in good health. CDR3 amino acids: CASSLAGDWSTDTQYF. CDR3 coding DNA: TGTGCCAGCAGCTTGGCAGGAGATTGGAGCACAGATACGCAGTATTTT.